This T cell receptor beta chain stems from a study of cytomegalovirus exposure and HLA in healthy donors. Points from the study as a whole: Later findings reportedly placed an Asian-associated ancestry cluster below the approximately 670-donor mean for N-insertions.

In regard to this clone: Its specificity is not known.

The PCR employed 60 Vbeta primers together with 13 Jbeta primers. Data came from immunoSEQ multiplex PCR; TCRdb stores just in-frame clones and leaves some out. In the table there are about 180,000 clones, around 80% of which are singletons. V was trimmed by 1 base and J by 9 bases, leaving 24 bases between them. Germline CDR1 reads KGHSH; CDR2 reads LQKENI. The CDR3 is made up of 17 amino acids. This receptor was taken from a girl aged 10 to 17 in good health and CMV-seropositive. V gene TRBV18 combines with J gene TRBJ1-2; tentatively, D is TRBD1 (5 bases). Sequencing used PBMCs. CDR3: CASSPLGGAEPPFSYTF. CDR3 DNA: TGTGCCAGCTCACCACTGGGCGGGGCTGAGCCTCCCTTTAGCTACACCTTC. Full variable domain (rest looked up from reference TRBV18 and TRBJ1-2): NAGVMQNPRHLVRRRGQEARLRCSPMKGHSHVYWYRQLPEEGLKFMVYLQKENIIDESGMPKERFSAEFPKEGPSILRIQQVVRGDSAAYFCASSPLGGAEPPFSYTFGSGTRLTVV.